This TCR beta chain was profiled in a study of blood T cell repertoires in COVID-19. Study-wide background: Sources were T cells, B-cell-depleted T cells, or PBMCs; the material itself was cDNA or gDNA.

Here immunoSEQ multiplex PCR was the method, and the copy in TCRdb shows in-frame clones only, minus some. Of 170,000 or so clones listed, around 87% are singletons. CDR3 size: 17 residues. Sequenced input: peripheral blood. The rearrangement links TRBV21-1 to TRBJ2-2; the D segment call TRBD2 is taken from the table without a DNA check. TRBV21-1 is an annotated pseudogene. The sequence came from a man aged 35 to 55 with active or convalescent COVID-19. CDR3 in DNA: TGTGCCAGCGGAGTAGGGGGGGACATTGAGTTTCGCGGGGAGCTGTTTTTT. This codes for CASGVGGDIEFRGELFF.